This entry describes one T cell receptor (beta chain). Its antigen is not identified. This specimen comes from a study of T cell repertoires in cytomegalovirus infection. Trimming shortened V by 5 bases and J by 2 bases, and 10 bases separated the two germline ends. The CDR3 totals 14 residues. CDR1 SGHTA and CDR2 FQGNSA come from the germline V gene. MiXCR, applied by TCRdb to the reads, yields one record per CDR3 protein. The sample has 450,000 to 650,000 distinct CDR3 sequences; about 39% are singletons. The clonotype was recovered from a human donor in good health (CMV status not recorded). Some clones in this sample may be carry-over from other donors' samples. The source material was cultured PBMCs, sampled from culture after CMV antigen stimulation. The genes are TRBV7-2 and TRBJ1-3; possible D gene TRBD1, 5 bases. CDR3 sequence: CASSPLGAGNTIYF. DNA of the CDR3: TGTGCCAGCAGCCCTTTAGGGGCTGGAAACACCATATATTTT. The full variable domain, in which reference TRBV7-2 and TRBJ1-3 provide the parts outside the CDR3, is GAGVSQSPSNKVTEKGKDVELRCDPISGHTALYWYRQSLGQGLEFLIYFQGNSAPDKSGLPSDRFSAERTGGSVSTLTIQRTQQEDSAVYLCASSPLGAGNTIYFGEGSWLTVV.